What follows are 11 T cell receptor beta chains derived from one specimen sequenced in a study of graft-versus-host responses after intestinal transplantation. Sequenced by immunoSEQ multiplex PCR; TCRdb stores in-frame clones only, minus some. The sample carries 75,000 to 100,000 clones, approximately 85% recorded once. Sequenced material: PBMCs, taken 255 days after intestinal transplant. These receptors originate from a human patient who received an intestinal transplant, so some T cells may come from the graft donor.

This chain uses TRBV18 with TRBJ2-5; D is ambiguous. This CDR3 is built from 13 residues. Trimming removed 5 bases at V and 5 bases at J, with 12 bases between. Germline CDR1 and CDR2: KGHSH and LQKENI. As DNA, the CDR3 is TGTGCCAGCTCATCAACACGGGTTGAGACCCAGTACTTC. Protein: CASSSTRVETQYF.

The chain joins TRBV9 to TRBJ2-1; 12 bases are a match to TRBD1. Trimming took 1 base from V and 5 from J; bases not matched to a gene: 4. The CDR3 runs 16 residues. CDR1 and CDR2 from the germline V gene are SGDLS and YYNGEE. The CDR3 DNA sequence: TGTGCCAGCAGCGTATCCCGGGACAGGGGGCACAATGAGCAGTTCTTC. It translates to CASSVSRDRGHNEQFF.

The chain joins TRBV7-2 to TRBJ2-7, with D maybe TRBD1 (5 bases). This CDR3 is built from 11 residues. The ends were cut back, 5 bases at V and 8 bases at J, with 10 bases in the middle. The germline V gene encodes CDR1 SGHTA and CDR2 FQGNSA. The CDR3: CASSPQAKQYF. The DNA of the CDR3 is TGTGCCAGCAGCCCACAGGCTAAGCAGTACTTC.

The V gene is TRBV19, the J gene TRBJ1-6; 10 bases line up with TRBD1. The V and J ends lost 10 bases and 9 bases, in that order; junction bases with no gene match: 6. The germline CDR1 and CDR2 sequences are LNHDA and SQIVND (reference sequence). CDR3 length: 13 amino acids. The CDR3 coding sequence is TGTGCCACCAGACAGGGGGCAGGTTCACCCCTCCACTTT. Translating gives CATRQGAGSPLHF.

This clone was picked up one time. The chain links TRBV6-6 to TRBJ2-2; unclear D gene. The CDR3 sequence is 14 residues long. V lost 0 bases and J 5 bases, leaving 7 bases between the germline ends. Germline V lookup: CDR1 MNHNY, CDR2 SVGAGI (reference sequence). The CDR3 here is CASSYSTFTGELFF. The CDR3 DNA reads as TGTGCCAGCAGTTACTCGACGTTTACCGGGGAGCTGTTTTTT.

This chain uses TRBV11-2 with TRBJ2-3; 9 bases fit TRBD2. Germline values: CDR1 SGHAT, CDR2 FQNNGV. The CDR3 is 18 amino acids. Trimming at V came to 1 base and at J to 2 bases, leaving 10 bases not matched to a gene. The CDR3 DNA follows: TGTGCCAGCAGCTTAGGAGTGTGGCCTAGCGGGGCCACAGATACGCAGTATTTT. Its protein product is CASSLGVWPSGATDTQYF.

The chain is built from TRBV4-1 and TRBJ2-7; D remains ambiguous. Trimming cost V 0 bases and J 3 bases, with 15 bases left between them. Germline lookup yields CDR1 MGHRA and CDR2 YSYEKL. This CDR3 is 16 amino acids long. CDR3 in amino acids: CASSQEPVSPGYEQYF. As DNA, the CDR3 is TGCGCCAGCAGCCAAGAGCCGGTTAGTCCGGGCTACGAGCAGTACTTC.

The V call is TRBV28, the J call TRBJ2-3, with 12 positions matching TRBD2. The V segment lost 3 bases and the J segment 0 bases; nucleotides outside the gene matches: 4. This CDR3 is built from 17 residues. Germline values: CDR1 MDHEN, CDR2 SYDVKM. This CDR3 is CASSFGLAGTSTDTQYF. The CDR3 DNA reads TGTGCCAGCAGTTTTGGACTAGCGGGGACTAGCACAGATACGCAGTATTTT.

This clone appeared a few times. J is TRBJ2-1 and V is TRBV6-1; TRBD2 matches at 8 bases. The CDR3 is 13 amino acids. V was clipped by 0 bases and J by 13 bases; unmatched bases: 5. CDR1 and CDR2 (germline): MNHNS, SASEGT. Here the CDR3 reads CASSEARSGSQFF. For the CDR3, the DNA is TGTGCCAGCAGTGAAGCTAGGAGCGGGAGTCAGTTCTTC.

DNA of the CDR3: TGTGCCAGCAGTTTAAGGCTCGGCAGGGGCGAGCAGTACTTC. Amino acids: CASSLRLGRGEQYF. J is TRBJ2-7 and V is TRBV27, with D perhaps TRBD1 (6 bases). Germline V CDR1 and CDR2: MNHEY, SMNVEV (reference sequence). This CDR3 is built from 14 residues. The V gene lost 2 bases and the J gene lost 6 bases, with 14 bases spanning the gap.

A few counts support this clone. The rearrangement joins TRBV9 to TRBJ2-3; weak D call: TRBD2 (6 bases). The CDR3 totals 15 residues. In germline, CDR1 is SGDLS, CDR2 YYNGEE. V was cut by 3 bases and J by 2 bases, with 13 bases left in between. CDR3 sequence: CASSATSLTTDTQYF. CDR3 DNA sequence: TGTGCCAGCAGCGCGACTAGTCTCACCACAGATACGCAGTATTTT.